A selection of T cell receptor beta chains follows, all from one sample in a study of blood T cell repertoires in COVID-19. TCRdb's copy holds only in-frame clones and misses some; the assay was immunoSEQ multiplex PCR. Among about 210,000 clones, 75% to 90% were seen once, and the ten largest hold about 10%. Sequencing was carried out using PBMCs or T cells enriched from blood (not recorded which). The receptors stem from a man aged 40-49 years who had recovered from COVID-19. Both conserved end residues are part of each CDR3. A D gene is named only where the DNA matches it firmly. Size is stated for part of the rows, as once, few or many counts, or as a class when the clone is expanded.

V,size,J,D,DNA,CDR3
TRBV28,few,TRBJ2-7,TRBD1,TGTGCCAGCAGTACTCCCGGGACAGGGGCCCCCTACGAGCAGTACTTC,CASSTPGTGAPYEQYF
TRBV6-5,NA,TRBJ1-2,TRBD1,TGTGCCAGCAGTTATTTACGGACAGGGTATGGCTACACCTTC,CASSYLRTGYGYTF
TRBV30,few,TRBJ1-5,NA,TGTGCCTGGGCTGGCAGGGGTTTGTATAATCAGCCCCAGCATTTT,CAWAGRGLYNQPQHF
TRBV30,NA,TRBJ2-2,NA,TGTGCCTGGAGTAAAGGGGGACCCGGGGAGCTGTTTTTT,CAWSKGGPGELFF
TRBV3-1/TRBV3-2,NA,TRBJ1-1,NA,TGTGCCAGCAGCCAACGGTTACCTGATGAAGCTTTCTTT,CASSQRLPDEAFF
TRBV7-6,NA,TRBJ1-2,TRBD1,TGTGCCAGCAGCTTAGGGACAGGGGGAACACATGGCTACACCTTC,CASSLGTGGTHGYTF
TRBV12-3/TRBV12-4,NA,TRBJ1-1,NA,TGTGCCAGCACAGGACAGATGAACACTGAAGCTTTCTTT,CASTGQMNTEAFF
TRBV29-1,once,TRBJ1-1,NA,TGCAGCGCCGGGGCGGGGGAGATGAACACTGAAGCTTTCTTT,CSAGAGEMNTEAFF
TRBV4-1,NA,TRBJ2-1,TRBD2,TGCGCCAGCAGCCAAGACAGCGGGGGTTACAATGAGCAGTTCTTC,CASSQDSGGYNEQFF
TRBV5-1,NA,TRBJ1-4,TRBD1,TGCGCCAGCAGCGCGGGACAGATCCCAACTAATGAAAAACTGTTTTTT,CASSAGQIPTNEKLFF
TRBV7-9,NA,TRBJ1-2,NA,TGTGCCAGCAGCTCCCTAGGCAGGGCAACCTCACAGGGTGGCTACACCTTC,CASSSLGRATSQGGYTF
TRBV4-2,NA,TRBJ2-2,NA,TGTGCCAGCAGGTACGACGGAGGGACCGGGGAGCTGTTTTTT,CASRYDGGTGELFF
TRBV7-8,NA,TRBJ2-1,TRBD2,TGTGCCAGCAGCTTAAGGCTGGCTTTCTTCGGGACTAGCGGGACCCCCAATGAGCAGTTCTTC,CASSLRLAFFGTSGTPNEQFF
TRBV2,NA,TRBJ1-4,TRBD1,TGTGCCAGCAGAGACAACGTGGGACAGGGTCAGGAGAAACTGTTTTTT,CASRDNVGQGQEKLFF
TRBV6-5,NA,TRBJ1-2,NA,TGTGCCAGCAGCCCGAGTGACATATATGGCTACACCTTC,CASSPSDIYGYTF
TRBV29-1,NA,TRBJ2-2,TRBD1,TGCAGCGTTCGACAGGGGGGCACCGGGGAGCTGTTTTTT,CSVRQGGTGELFF
TRBV12-3/TRBV12-4,NA,TRBJ2-7,NA,TGTGCCAGCAGTTTAAACAGGGACGAGCAGTACTTC,CASSLNRDEQYF
TRBV7-3,NA,TRBJ2-1,TRBD2,TGTGCCAGCAGCCTGGGACTAGCGGGAGATTTAAATGAGCAGTTCTTC,CASSLGLAGDLNEQFF
TRBV4-1,NA,TRBJ2-7,NA,TGCGCCAGCAGCCAAGTAGAAGGGGCAGGCTACGAGCAGTACTTC,CASSQVEGAGYEQYF
TRBV19,NA,TRBJ1-5,NA,TGTGCCAGTAGTATCCCTCTCCAGCCCCAGCATTTT,CASSIPLQPQHF
TRBV19,NA,TRBJ2-5,NA,TGTGCCAGTAGTGACAGACCCTTTTTTACAGAGACCCAGTACTTC,CASSDRPFFTETQYF
TRBV24-1,NA,TRBJ2-5,NA,TGTGCCACCAAAGAATCCGGTTCCGCGGAGACCCAGTACTTC,CATKESGSAETQYF
TRBV5-4,NA,TRBJ2-3,TRBD1,TGTGCCAGCAGCTTAGACAGGGTTGCAGATACGCAGTATTTT,CASSLDRVADTQYF
TRBV7-3,NA,TRBJ2-5,TRBD2,TGTGCCAGCAGCACCGGGACTAGCGGTGGGAGGTGGGAGACCCAGTACTTC,CASSTGTSGGRWETQYF
TRBV10-3,NA,TRBJ1-1,TRBD1,TGTGCCATCAGGGTGGGACAGGGAACTGAAGCTTTCTTT,CAIRVGQGTEAFF
TRBV6-1,NA,TRBJ1-2,NA,TGTGCCAGCAGTGAAGTCTCAGGCACAGGGCCCTATGGCTACACCTTC,CASSEVSGTGPYGYTF
TRBV6-1,NA,TRBJ1-3,NA,TGTGCCAGCAGTGAAGGGAGCACTGGAAACACCATATATTTT,CASSEGSTGNTIYF
TRBV7-9,NA,TRBJ1-2,TRBD1,TGTGCCAGCAGCCCCGACAGGGCTGGCTACACCTTC,CASSPDRAGYTF
TRBV29-1,NA,TRBJ2-3,NA,TGCAGCGTCGCTTCAAGGAGCGGGAGCACAGATACGCAGTATTTT,CSVASRSGSTDTQYF
TRBV4-1,NA,TRBJ1-3,NA,TGCGCCAGCAGCCTAGTTCCTGCCACTGGAAACACCATATATTTT,CASSLVPATGNTIYF
TRBV10-1,once,TRBJ2-7,NA,TGCGCCAGCAGTGAGAACCCACTAGCAAGGGCCGAGCAGTACTTC,CASSENPLARAEQYF